This T cell receptor (beta chain) was captured in a study of blood T cell repertoires in COVID-19. This table comes from immunoSEQ multiplex PCR, and its TCRdb copy is limited to in-frame clones, with some not included. Found here are approximately 220,000 clones, about 83% of them singletons; the top ten hold approximately 4.9%. CDR3 length equals 17 residues. The V end was cut by 2 bases, the J end by 1 base, with 15 bases between. Germline CDR1 reads SGHDN; CDR2 reads FVKESK. V usage is TRBV14 and J usage is TRBJ1-3, with D possibly matching TRBD1 (6 bases). Sequences were obtained from PBMCs or T cells enriched from blood (not recorded which). This receptor was obtained from a woman aged 50 to 65 who had been exposed to COVID-19. The CDR3 reads CASSQSTPGTSGNTIYF. DNA of the CDR3: TGTGCCAGCAGCCAAAGTACCCCAGGGACATCTGGAAACACCATATATTTT.